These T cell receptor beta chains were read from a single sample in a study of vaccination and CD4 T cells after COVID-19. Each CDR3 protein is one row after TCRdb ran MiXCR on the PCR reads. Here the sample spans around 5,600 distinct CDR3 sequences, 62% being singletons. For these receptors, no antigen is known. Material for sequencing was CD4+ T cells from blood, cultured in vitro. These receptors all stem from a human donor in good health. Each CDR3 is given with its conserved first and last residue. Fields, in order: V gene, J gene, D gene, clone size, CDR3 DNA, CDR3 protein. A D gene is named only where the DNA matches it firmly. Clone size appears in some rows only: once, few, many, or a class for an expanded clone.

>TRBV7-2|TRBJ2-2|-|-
TGTGCCAGCAGCCCGCTTGCCGTGACGGGGAACACCGGGGAGCTGTTTTTT
CASSPLAVTGNTGELFF
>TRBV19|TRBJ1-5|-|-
TGTGCCAGTAGTATAGAGGGGCGAGAGAGACAGCCCCAGCATTTT
CASSIEGRERQPQHF
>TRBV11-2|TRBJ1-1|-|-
TGTGCCAGCAGCTTAGAGGGGGCTGTGAACACTGAAGCTTTCTTT
CASSLEGAVNTEAFF
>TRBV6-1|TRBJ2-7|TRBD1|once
TGTGCCAGCATCGCAGGGGGGACAGGTGCCTACGAGCAGTACTTC
CASIAGGTGAYEQYF
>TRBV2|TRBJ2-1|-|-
TGTGCCAGCAGTGAACCTGGGGGGAATGAGCAGTTCTTC
CASSEPGGNEQFF
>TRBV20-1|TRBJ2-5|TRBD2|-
TGCAGTGCGGCCCGCGGGAGCGGGGGGGCCGGGGAGACCCAGTACTTC
CSAARGSGGAGETQYF
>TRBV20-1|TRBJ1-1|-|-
TGCAGTGCTATAAGTGACAGGCAGAACACTGAAGCTTTCTTT
CSAISDRQNTEAFF
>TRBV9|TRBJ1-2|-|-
TGTGCCAGCAGCGTATTGGACTATGGCTACACCTTC
CASSVLDYGYTF
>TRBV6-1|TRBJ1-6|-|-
TGTGCCTCCGGCTCCTATAATTCACCCCTCCACTTT
CASGSYNSPLHF
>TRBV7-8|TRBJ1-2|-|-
TGTGCCAGCAGCTTAGATGGGGCACCTAACTATGGCTACACCTTC
CASSLDGAPNYGYTF
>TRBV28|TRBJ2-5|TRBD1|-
TGTGCCAGCAGTTCCCGGGACAGGGGTCCCCAAGAGACCCAGTACTTC
CASSSRDRGPQETQYF